This passage covers 24 T cell receptor beta chains from one sample sequenced in a study of CD8+ T cells in alopecia areata. As the sequencing template, cDNA was produced by extracting RNA and reverse transcribing it. The data were produced by immunoSEQ multiplex PCR, yet TCRdb's version contains in-frame clones alone and is incomplete. The sample lists 69,000 or so clones; roughly 57% were seen once. The sequencing used CD8+ T cells sorted from blood, collected at week 0. The receptors originated from a human donor with alopecia areata.

By share of the sample, this clone is medium-sized. V and J are TRBV7-9 and TRBJ2-5; 9 bases are shared with TRBD2. The trim removed 7 bases at V and 3 bases at J, leaving 15 bases unmatched. The germline gives CDR1 SEHNR, CDR2 FQNEAQ (reference sequence). The CDR3 sequence is 17 residues long. CDR3 loop: CASITVRGLATEETQYF. CDR3 in DNA: TGTGCCAGCATCACGGTGCGAGGACTAGCGACCGAAGAGACCCAGTACTTC.

This clone is deemed medium-sized (0.01 to 0.1%). The chain links TRBV19 to TRBJ1-1; D remains ambiguous. Germline V CDR1 and CDR2: LNHDA, SQIVND (reference sequence). Trimming took 3 bases from V and 4 from J, leaving 6 bases between them. CDR3 length equals 12 residues. In nucleotides, the CDR3 is TGTGCCAGTAGTATCCCAGGCACTGAAGCTTTCTTT. Residues: CASSIPGTEAFF.

A single count supports this clone. This chain joins TRBV30 and TRBJ2-3; 9 bases match TRBD1. CDR3 length: 13 amino acids. The germline CDR1 and CDR2 sequences are GTSNPN and SVGIG (reference sequence). J gave up 4 bases and V 5 bases, and 4 bases lay outside the gene matches. The CDR3 bases are TGTGCCTGGGGACAGGGGCGTGCAGATACGCAGTATTTT. Its translation is CAWGQGRADTQYF.

The chain is built from TRBV5-6 and TRBJ1-6, with a possible D match to TRBD1 (5 bases). The CDR3 runs to 15 residues. V lost 4 bases and J lost 8, with 16 bases in between. The germline V gene encodes CDR1 SGHDT and CDR2 YYEEEE. CDR3 nucleotide sequence: TGTGCCAGCAGCGGGACGGTAGTAATGGATTCACCCCTCCACTTT. This encodes CASSGTVVMDSPLHF.

The chain couples TRBV2 to TRBJ1-1; the match to TRBD1 covers 7 bases. The germline gives CDR1 SNHLY, CDR2 FYNNEI. The CDR3 is 12 amino acids. J lost 3 bases, V lost 9 bases, and 4 bases had no gene match. The CDR3 here is CARLQGDTEAFF. The DNA of the CDR3 is TGTGCCAGATTGCAGGGGGACACTGAAGCTTTCTTT.

This clone was seen a handful of times. The V call is TRBV7-2, the J call TRBJ1-1; 9 positions match TRBD1. With V trimmed by 1 base and J by 4 bases, 4 bases remained unmatched. The germline gives CDR1 SGHTA, CDR2 FQGNSA. This CDR3 has 15 amino acids. This CDR3 is CASSLGGTGFTEAFF. The DNA of the CDR3 is TGTGCCAGCAGCTTAGGGGGGACAGGGTTCACTGAAGCTTTCTTT.

V and J are TRBV18 and TRBJ1-2; weak D call: TRBD1 (5 bases). Germline CDR1 KGHSH, CDR2 LQKENI. Trimming took off 2 bases at V and 4 bases at J, with 17 bases between the two ends. The CDR3 runs 16 residues. This CDR3 reads CASSPSGGAKSYGYTF. In DNA form, the CDR3 reads TGTGCCAGCTCACCATCGGGAGGGGCCAAGTCCTATGGCTACACCTTC. The variable domain in full, completed from reference TRBV18 and TRBJ1-2, reads NAGVMQNPRHLVRRRGQEARLRCSPMKGHSHVYWYRQLPEEGLKFMVYLQKENIIDESGMPKERFSAEFPKEGPSILRIQQVVRGDSAAYFCASSPSGGAKSYGYTFGSGTRLTVV.

This chain links TRBV6-5 with TRBJ2-7; 10 nucleotides align to TRBD1. This CDR3 comprises 15 residues. V dropped 0 bases and J dropped 4; count of bases not matched to a gene: 3. Germline lookup yields CDR1 MNHEY and CDR2 SVGAGI. The CDR3 bases are TGTGCCAGCAGTTACTCTGGGACAGGGGTATACGAGCAGTACTTC. It encodes CASSYSGTGVYEQYF.

The chain has TRBV30 and TRBJ2-2; unclear D gene. Per germline, CDR1 GTSNPN and CDR2 SVGIG (reference sequence). This CDR3 contains 11 residues. Trimming cost V 8 bases and J 3 bases, with 7 bases left between them. This CDR3 is CAVVDTGELFF. Here the CDR3 DNA reads TGTGCCGTAGTAGACACCGGGGAGCTGTTTTTT.

This clone appeared a single time. The chain recombines TRBV28 with TRBJ1-2; a possible D gene is TRBD1 (5 bases). Germline V CDR1 and CDR2: MDHEN, SYDVKM. V was pared by 7 bases and J by 3 bases, with 6 bases between. CDR3 length: 11 residues. CDR3 DNA sequence: TGTGCCAGCATAGGGGACTATGGCTACACCTTC. It is translated as CASIGDYGYTF.

V gene TRBV27 combines with J gene TRBJ1-5; possibly TRBD1 for D (6 bases). From germline, CDR1 is MNHEY and CDR2 SMNVEV (reference sequence). This CDR3 comprises 13 residues. Trimming shortened V by 4 bases and J by 2 bases, and 6 bases separated the two germline ends. DNA for the CDR3: TGTGCCAGCAGTTCAGGGGGCAATCAGCCCCAGCATTTT. Translation: CASSSGGNQPQHF.

The chain combines TRBV2 with TRBJ2-4; 9 bases map to TRBD1. CDR3 length equals 15 residues. The V segment lost 3 bases and the J segment 7 bases; nucleotides outside the gene matches: 7. From germline, CDR1 is SNHLY and CDR2 FYNNEI. The DNA of the CDR3 is TGTGCCAGCAGTGACCCACAGGGGGCGGGGAACATTCAGTACTTC. This translates into CASSDPQGAGNIQYF.

The V and J genes are TRBV30 and TRBJ2-2, with TRBD2 as a possible D gene (5 bases). The V end lost 6 bases, the J end lost 6 bases, and 17 bases lay between the germline ends. CDR1 is GTSNPN, CDR2 SVGIG, per germline (reference sequence). The CDR3 covers 14 residues. In DNA form, the CDR3 reads TGTGCCTGCAATAGGGCGGGTCTGTCCGGGGAGCTGTTTTTT. Translating gives CACNRAGLSGELFF.

The V gene is TRBV4-3, the J gene TRBJ2-5; a possible D gene is TRBD2 (6 bases). The DNA end lines up better with TRBJ2-7; the J call may be wrong. The germline gives CDR1 LGHNA, CDR2 YSLEER. The CDR3 sequence is 15 residues long. Here the CDR3 reads CASSQGPGEAYEQYF. CDR3 DNA: TGCGCCAGCAGCCAAGGCCCCGGGGAGGCCTACGAGCAGTACTTC.

In its sample, this clone was seen a few times. The rearrangement links TRBV19 to TRBJ1-2; no clear D gene. The germline CDR1 and CDR2 sequences are LNHDA and SQIVND (reference sequence). The CDR3 is 12 residues long. V was clipped by 3 bases and J by 8 bases, with 10 bases between them. CDR3 nucleotide sequence: TGTGCCAGTAGTATCCCCGGGGTCGGCTACACCTTC. Amino acids: CASSIPGVGYTF.

The rearrangement uses TRBV4-1 and TRBJ2-7; the match to TRBD2 covers 7 bases. Germline-derived CDR1 and CDR2 are MGHRA and YSYEKL. The length of the CDR3 is 16 residues. J gave up 2 bases and V 0 bases, and 7 bases lay outside the gene matches. CDR3: CASSQDRPSGTYEQYF. The CDR3 DNA follows: TGCGCCAGCAGCCAAGATCGACCTAGCGGTACCTACGAGCAGTACTTC.

This clone was observed a few times. The germline gene is not matched at one end of the junction; a read error may be the cause. CDR3 DNA sequence: TGCAGCGTGGAAGACAGGGGAACGACAGATACGCAGTATTTT. Its protein is CSVEDRGTTDTQYF. The J gene is TRBJ2-3, the V gene TRBV29-1; 8 positions match TRBD1. Germline CDR1 SQVTM, CDR2 ANQGSEA. The CDR3 spans 14 residues.

This rearrangement joins TRBV15 to TRBJ1-5; D is possibly TRBD1 (6 bases). The CDR3 runs to 15 residues. Trimming pared 6 bases from V and 3 bases from J, leaving 15 bases between. The germline CDR1 and CDR2 sequences are LNHNV and YYDKDF (reference sequence). The CDR3 coding sequence is TGTGCCACCAGTGGGGGCAGGGCCGACAATCAGCCCCAGCATTTT. Protein product: CATSGGRADNQPQHF. The variable domain in full, completed from reference TRBV15 and TRBJ1-5, reads DAMVIQNPRYQVTQFGKPVTLSCSQTLNHNVMYWYQQKSSQAPKLLFHYYDKDFNNEADTPDNFQSRRPNTSFCFLDIRSPGLGDTAMYLCATSGGRADNQPQHFGDGTRLSIL.

The chain couples TRBV5-1 to TRBJ2-5, with 7 bases matching TRBD1. CDR1 SGHRS and CDR2 YFSETQ come from the germline V gene. The CDR3 length is 14 residues. The V and J ends lost 4 bases and 1 base, in that order; junction bases with no gene match: 4. The CDR3 DNA is TGCGCCAGCAGCGGAGACAGGGTCCAAGAGACCCAGTACTTC. Amino acid sequence: CASSGDRVQETQYF. Together with reference TRBV5-1 and TRBJ2-5, the CDR3 gives the full variable domain: KAGVTQTPRYLIKTRGQQVTLSCSPISGHRSVSWYQQTPGQGLQFLFEYFSETQRNKGNFPGRFSGRQFSNSRSEMNVSTLELGDSALYLCASSGDRVQETQYFGPGTRLLVL.

V is TRBV5-4 and J is TRBJ2-1, with a tentative D call TRBD2 (5 bases). Deletions cut 1 base from V and 10 bases from J, with 21 bases between. There are 16 residues in the CDR3. Germline loops: CDR1 SGHNT, CDR2 YYREEE (reference sequence). CDR3 sequence: CASSLLWESETSEQFF. The CDR3 DNA reads TGTGCCAGCAGCTTGTTATGGGAGTCGGAAACCTCAGAGCAGTTCTTC.

The table lists this clone with a few counts. This chain uses TRBV27 with TRBJ1-2; D is unclear. The germline CDR1 and CDR2 sequences are MNHEY and SMNVEV (reference sequence). This CDR3 contains 11 residues. Trimming cost V 10 bases and J 0 bases, with 6 bases left between them. The CDR3 here is CATGTNYGYTF. CDR3 sequence (DNA): TGTGCCACCGGGACTAACTATGGCTACACCTTC.

The rearrangement joins TRBV30 to TRBJ2-7, with no clear D. CDR1 GTSNPN and CDR2 SVGIG come from the germline V gene (reference sequence). This CDR3 has 12 residues. V was clipped by 0 bases and J by 4 bases, with 7 bases between them. This CDR3 is CAWSVIHYEQYF. The DNA for the CDR3 is TGTGCCTGGAGTGTAATCCATTACGAGCAGTACTTC.

V usage is TRBV7-9 and J usage is TRBJ1-2; D gene ambiguous. The CDR3 has 15 residues. Trimming removed 1 base from V and 4 bases from J, with 13 bases in between. CDR1 is SEHNR and CDR2 is FQNEAQ in the germline V gene (reference sequence). CDR3 region: CASSLGPGSSYGYTF. DNA of the CDR3: TGTGCCAGCAGCTTAGGGCCCGGGAGCTCCTATGGCTACACCTTC.

J is TRBJ1-2 and V is TRBV27; D is perhaps TRBD1 (6 bases). CDR3 length: 14 amino acids. Germline V gives CDR1 MNHEY, CDR2 SMNVEV (reference sequence). Between the trimmed V and J ends, which lost 7 bases and 2 bases, there was a span of 14 bases. CDR3 DNA: TGTGCCAGCACCAAAGTCGGACAGAACTATGGCTACACCTTC. The encoded protein is CASTKVGQNYGYTF.